This T cell receptor beta chain came from a study of T cells in localized non-small cell lung cancer. Study-wide results and caveats: The greatest T cell clonality was found in uninvolved adjacent lung (higher than in tumor).

Note on this clone: Its antigen remains unidentified.

Clones were read by immunoSEQ multiplex PCR, and TCRdb kept only the in-frame ones, dropping some. There are tens of thousands of clones in the sample; 88% occur only once, and over 10% lies in the top ten. The specimen was peripheral blood, collected before any cancer treatment. This sequence originates from a female donor over 55 with stage III squamous cell lung carcinoma.

CDR3 sequence reads: CASRLGGQGQSPLHF. The CDR3 DNA reads as TGTGCCAGTAGACTAGGCGGACAGGGACAGTCACCCCTCCACTTT. The chain joins TRBV19 to TRBJ1-6; 8 bases are shared with TRBD1. There are 15 residues in the CDR3. Germline loops: CDR1 LNHDA, CDR2 SQIVND (reference sequence). Trimming cost V 6 bases and J 10 bases; bases outside gene matches: 11.